This TCR beta chain was documented in a study of OX40 agonist ivuxolimab in advanced cancers. Study overall: Patients were 82.7% male with ages roughly 20 to 85, mean around 58. Overall study results and limits: Averaged across samples, CD8+ T cells carried more expanded clones than CD4+ did. Researchers did not determine the expanded peripheral T cells' antigen specificity.

The germline V gene encodes CDR1 SGHRS and CDR2 YFSETQ. This CDR3 comprises 14 residues. Trimming pared 0 bases from V and 6 bases from J, leaving 10 bases between. This clone was picked up many times. Its antigen is unidentified. At cycle 4 day 1, cycle 7 day 1, and baseline, blood was sampled. Sequenced by immunoSEQ multiplex PCR; TCRdb stores in-frame clones only, minus some. Of some 54,000 clones listed, 70% to 85% are singletons. V gene TRBV5-1 combines with J gene TRBJ1-5, with D tentatively TRBD1 (5 bases). This sample comprised CD4+ or CD8+ T cells sorted from blood, obtained in a trial of the OX40 agonist ivuxolimab. The sequence was collected from an adult with an advanced solid tumor such as melanoma, head and neck, liver or kidney cancer. In nucleotides, the CDR3 is TGCGCCAGCAGCTTGGGCCCAGGGCCTCAGCCCCAGCATTTT. Translation: CASSLGPGPQPQHF.